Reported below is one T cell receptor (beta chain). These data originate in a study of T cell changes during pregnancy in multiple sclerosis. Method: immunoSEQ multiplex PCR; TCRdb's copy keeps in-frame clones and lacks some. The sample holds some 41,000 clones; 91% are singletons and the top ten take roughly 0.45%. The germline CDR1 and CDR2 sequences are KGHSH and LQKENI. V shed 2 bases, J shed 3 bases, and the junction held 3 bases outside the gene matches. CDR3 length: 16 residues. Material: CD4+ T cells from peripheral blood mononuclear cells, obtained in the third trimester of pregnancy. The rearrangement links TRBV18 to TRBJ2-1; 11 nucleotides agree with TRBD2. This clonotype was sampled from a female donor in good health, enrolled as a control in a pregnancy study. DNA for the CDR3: TGTGCCAGCTCACCAGAGACTAGCGGGGACTACAATGAGCAGTTCTTC. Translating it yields CASSPETSGDYNEQFF.